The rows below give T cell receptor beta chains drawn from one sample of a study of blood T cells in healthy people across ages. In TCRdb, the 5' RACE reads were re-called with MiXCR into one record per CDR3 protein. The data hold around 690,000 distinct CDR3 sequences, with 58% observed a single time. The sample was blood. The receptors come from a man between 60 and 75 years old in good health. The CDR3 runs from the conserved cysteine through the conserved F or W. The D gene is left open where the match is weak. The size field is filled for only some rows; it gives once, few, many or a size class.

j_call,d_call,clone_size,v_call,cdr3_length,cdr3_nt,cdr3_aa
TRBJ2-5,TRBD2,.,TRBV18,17,TGTGCCAGCTCACCACCGGGAAGCGGGGGGTACCAAGAGACCCAGTACTTC,CASSPPGSGGYQETQYF
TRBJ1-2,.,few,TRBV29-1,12,TGCAGCGTTGGAGAAGGGGGATATGGCTACACCTTC,CSVGEGGYGYTF
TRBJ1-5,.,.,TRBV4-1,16,TGCGCCAGCAGCCGCCAACTGGGCCAGGGGAATCAGCCCCAGCATTTT,CASSRQLGQGNQPQHF
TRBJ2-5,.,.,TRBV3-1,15,TGTGCCAGCAGCCAAAACCCCATCGCTCAAGAGACCCAGTACTTC,CASSQNPIAQETQYF
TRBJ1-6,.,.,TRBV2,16,TGTGCCAGCAGTGATTATGGACGGGGGCAGGATTCACCCCTCCACTTT,CASSDYGRGQDSPLHF
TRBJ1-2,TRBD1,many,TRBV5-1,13,TGCGCCAGCAGCTCGGGGACAGACTATGGCTACACCTTC,CASSSGTDYGYTF
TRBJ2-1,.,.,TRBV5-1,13,TGCGCCAGCAGCCCAGGGAGAAGCAATGAGCAGTTCTTC,CASSPGRSNEQFF
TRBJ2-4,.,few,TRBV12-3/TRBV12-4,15,TGTGCCAGCAGTTTAGGCGGGGTAGCCAAAAACATTCAGTACTTC,CASSLGGVAKNIQYF
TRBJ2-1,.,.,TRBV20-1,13,TGCAGTGCTCAGAAATCAGGATACAATGAGCAGTTCTTC,CSAQKSGYNEQFF
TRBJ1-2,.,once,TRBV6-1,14,TGTGCCAGCAGTGAAGCATCGGAAGACTATGGCTACACCTTC,CASSEASEDYGYTF
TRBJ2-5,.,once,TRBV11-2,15,TGTGCCAGCAGCACAAGTGGAGGCGGAGGCGAGACCCAGTACTTC,CASSTSGGGGETQYF
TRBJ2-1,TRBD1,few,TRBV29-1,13,TGCAGCGCGGGGACAGGACCCTACAATGAGCAGTTCTTC,CSAGTGPYNEQFF
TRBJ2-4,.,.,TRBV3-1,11,TGTGCCAGCAGCCAAAAGGATATTCAGTACTTC,CASSQKDIQYF
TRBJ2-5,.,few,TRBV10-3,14,TGTGCCATCAGTCCCCAGGACCTTCAAGAGACCCAGTACTTC,CAISPQDLQETQYF
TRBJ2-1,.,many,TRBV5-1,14,TGCGCCAGCAGTCCCGGGACACTGTACAATGAGCAGTTCTTC,CASSPGTLYNEQFF
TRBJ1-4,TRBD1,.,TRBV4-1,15,TGCGCCAGCAGTCAGGTGACAGGGGGGGAAGAAAAACTGTTTTTT,CASSQVTGGEEKLFF
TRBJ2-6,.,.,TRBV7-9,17,TGTGCCAGCAGCTTTCTAACCGGGGAACCTGGGGCCAACGTCCTGACTTTC,CASSFLTGEPGANVLTF
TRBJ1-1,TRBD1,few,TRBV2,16,TGTGCCAGCAGTGAAGCGGTAAAGGCAGGGGGACCTGAAGCTTTCTTT,CASSEAVKAGGPEAFF
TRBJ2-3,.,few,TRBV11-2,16,TGTGCCAGCAGCCCCCTAGGCGCGAGAGGCACAGATACGCAGTATTTT,CASSPLGARGTDTQYF
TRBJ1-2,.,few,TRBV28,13,TGTGCCAGCAGTCCCGCACTTAACTATGGCTACACCTTC,CASSPALNYGYTF
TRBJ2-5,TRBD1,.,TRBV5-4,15,TGTGCCAGCAGTTGGCGACAGGGGAAACAAGAGACCCAGTACTTC,CASSWRQGKQETQYF
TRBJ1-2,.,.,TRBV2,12,TGTGCCAGCAGTGCACTTATGAATGGCTACACCTTC,CASSALMNGYTF